Presented here are 23 T cell receptor beta chains from one specimen sequenced in a study of T cell changes during pregnancy in multiple sclerosis. Clones were sequenced by immunoSEQ multiplex PCR, and TCRdb holds only the in-frame ones, with some missing. This table holds roughly 84,000 clones, just under 95% found once. The starting material was peripheral blood, obtained in the third trimester of pregnancy. These receptors were collected from a female donor in good health, enrolled as a control in a pregnancy study.

The chain joins TRBV23-1 to TRBJ2-5; perhaps TRBD1 as D (6 bases). Being an ORF, TRBV23-1 has a function that is uncertain. The CDR3 has 17 residues. V shed 8 bases and J shed 3 bases, with 25 bases lying between them. The CDR3 here is CASHRPGTGPGEETQYF. The CDR3 nucleotides read TGCGCCAGCCACCGACCTGGAACGGGGCCAGGGGAAGAGACCCAGTACTTC.

The V and J genes are TRBV4-2 and TRBJ2-7; D might be TRBD2 (6 bases). The CDR3 is made up of 14 amino acids. CDR1 is LGHNA and CDR2 is YNFKEQ in the germline V gene. Trimming shortened V by 5 bases and J by 3 bases, and 14 bases separated the two germline ends. The DNA of the CDR3 is TGTGCCAGCAGCTTGGTCGGGAGTAGCTACGAGCAGTACTTC. Its translation is CASSLVGSSYEQYF.

The chain employs TRBV29-1 and TRBJ2-1, with D maybe TRBD2 (5 bases). The CDR3 spans 13 residues. In germline, CDR1 is SQVTM, CDR2 ANQGSEA. V lost 4 bases and J 6 bases, leaving 13 bases between the germline ends. The DNA of the CDR3 is TGCAGCGTTGCCCAGGACTTCGTCAATGAGCAGTTCTTC. This gives the protein CSVAQDFVNEQFF.

V usage is TRBV28 and J usage is TRBJ2-4; no reliable D call. The ends were cut back, 2 bases at V and 7 bases at J, with 12 bases in the middle. CDR3 length equals 14 residues. Germline values: CDR1 MDHEN, CDR2 SYDVKM. The CDR3 loop reads CASSLPAIDNIQYF. The CDR3 DNA reads TGTGCCAGCAGTTTACCCGCCATAGATAACATTCAGTACTTC.

The chain combines TRBV14 with TRBJ2-2; TRBD1 matches 7 bases. V was clipped by 5 bases and J by 3 bases; unmatched bases: 6. In germline, CDR1 is SGHDN, CDR2 FVKESK. The CDR3 loop spans 15 amino acids. In nucleotides, the CDR3 is TGTGCCAGCAGCGCAGGGGGTTTCGACACCGGGGAGCTGTTTTTT. It translates to CASSAGGFDTGELFF.

This chain links TRBV5-6 with TRBJ1-3; 8 bases match TRBD1. The CDR3 extends over 13 amino acids. Trimming took 5 bases from V and 2 from J; bases not matched to a gene: 0. CDR1 is SGHDT, CDR2 YYEEEE, per germline. This CDR3 is CASRDRAGNTIYF. The CDR3 DNA follows: TGTGCCAGCAGGGACAGGGCTGGAAACACCATATATTTT. The whole variable domain, filled in from reference TRBV5-6 and TRBJ1-3, reads DAGVTQSPTHLIKTRGQQVTLRCSPKSGHDTVSWYQQALGQGPQFIFQYYEEEERQRGNFPDRFSGHQFPNYSSELNVNALLLGDSALYLCASRDRAGNTIYFGEGSWLTVV.

The V gene is TRBV7-2, the J gene TRBJ2-4; TRBD1 agrees at 9 bases. Germline V lookup: CDR1 SGHTA, CDR2 FQGNSA. The V and J ends lost 5 bases and 3 bases, in that order; junction bases with no gene match: 8. The CDR3 has 16 amino acids. The CDR3 is CASSKVTGGRKNIQYF. DNA of the CDR3: TGTGCCAGCAGCAAAGTGACAGGGGGTCGCAAAAACATTCAGTACTTC.

This clone came up a few times. CDR3 DNA: TGTGCCAGCTCACCACGGGCAGGGAAAGGGGATACGCAGTATTTT. Its translation is CASSPRAGKGDTQYF. The chain carries TRBV18 and TRBJ2-3, with a weak D call TRBD1 (5 bases). The CDR3 has 15 amino acids. The V end lost 1 base, the J end lost 6 bases, and 14 bases lay between the germline ends. CDR1 and CDR2 from the germline V gene are KGHSH and LQKENI.

This chain joins TRBV5-1 and TRBJ2-2; no clear D. V was shortened by 0 bases and J by 2 bases, with 8 bases between the two germline ends. Germline CDR1 is SGHRS and CDR2 is YFSETQ. The CDR3 is made up of 15 amino acids. The CDR3 DNA is TGCGCCAGCAGCTTGGTCGCGGCCAACACCGGGGAGCTGTTTTTT. Residues: CASSLVAANTGELFF.

The chain combines TRBV6-6 with TRBJ2-7; 8 nucleotides agree with TRBD2. Looked up from germline, CDR1 is MNHNY and CDR2 is SVGAGI (reference sequence). The CDR3 is made up of 14 amino acids. Trimming cost V 5 bases and J 5 bases; bases outside gene matches: 8. CDR3 nucleotide sequence: TGTGCCAGCAGTCCCCAGGGACTAGAAAACGAGCAGTACTTC. Its protein product is CASSPQGLENEQYF.

CDR3 nucleotides: TGTGCCAGCAAGCGGGGCGAGCAGTACTTC. This codes for CASKRGEQYF. The chain couples TRBV6-4 to TRBJ2-7; 7 nucleotides agree with TRBD2. The CDR3 covers 10 residues. Germline V gene lookup returns CDR1 MRHNA and CDR2 SNTAGT. Unmatched junction bases numbered 0, after V lost 7 bases and J lost 6 bases.

The chain is built from TRBV4-1 and TRBJ2-1, with 7 bases identical to TRBD2. Germline V lookup: CDR1 MGHRA, CDR2 YSYEKL. The V gene end was trimmed by 1 base and the J gene end by 15 bases; junction bases not matched to a gene: 18. The CDR3 totals 16 residues. CDR3 coding DNA: TGCGCCAGCAGCCAAGGGGCCCGGGACTACCCGCGGCGGGGGTTCTTC. Protein sequence: CASSQGARDYPRRGFF.

The chain carries TRBV6-1 and TRBJ2-5; D possibly corresponds to TRBD1 (5 bases). Germline V gene lookup returns CDR1 MNHNS and CDR2 SASEGT. V dropped 2 bases and J dropped 7 bases, with 14 bases sitting between them. The CDR3 loop spans 14 amino acids. CDR3 loop: CASSEFLGLRTQYF. DNA of the CDR3: TGTGCCAGCAGTGAATTTCTGGGGCTGAGGACCCAGTACTTC.

This clone has only one observation. This chain connects TRBV7-2 to TRBJ2-1; 11 bases align to TRBD1. The germline V gene encodes CDR1 SGHTA and CDR2 FQGNSA. The CDR3 runs to 15 residues. The J segment lost 4 bases and the V segment lost 4 bases, leaving 3 bases of the junction unmatched. The CDR3 region is CASSSDRGLYNEQFF. The CDR3 nucleotides are TGTGCCAGCAGCTCGGACAGGGGGCTGTACAATGAGCAGTTCTTC.

The chain couples TRBV13 to TRBJ1-1; TRBD1 agrees at 9 bases. Germline-derived CDR1 and CDR2 are PRHDT and FYEKMQ (reference sequence). This CDR3 has 19 residues. V lost 4 bases to trimming and J lost 3 bases; unmatched junction nucleotides: 18. CDR3: CASSSYRGGTGMKYTEAFF. CDR3 bases: TGTGCCAGCAGCTCCTACCGAGGGGGGACAGGGATGAAGTACACTGAAGCTTTCTTT.

The rearrangement links TRBV28 to TRBJ2-7; 8 nucleotides match TRBD1. CDR1 and CDR2 from the germline V gene are MDHEN and SYDVKM. The CDR3 length is 16 residues. With V trimmed by 5 bases and J by 4 bases, 13 bases remained unmatched. Here the CDR3 DNA reads TGTGCCAGCAGTCAGGACAGGGCCGGCTTCGGGTACGAGCAGTACTTC. It is translated as CASSQDRAGFGYEQYF.

The rearrangement joins TRBV5-4 to TRBJ2-3; TRBD2 matches at 8 bases. The CDR3 is 15 amino acids. The germline gives CDR1 SGHNT, CDR2 YYREEE (reference sequence). V dropped 3 bases and J dropped 1; count of bases not matched to a gene: 4. This chain's CDR3 is CASSSGLARTDTQYF. The CDR3 nucleotides are TGTGCCAGCAGCTCAGGACTAGCTCGCACAGATACGCAGTATTTT.

This chain links TRBV23-1 with TRBJ1-1; no firm D call. TRBV23-1 is treated as an ORF (open reading frame) with a function not yet certain. The ends were cut back, 0 bases at V and 2 bases at J, with 16 bases in the middle. The CDR3 length is 17 residues. CDR3 amino acids: CASSQSYGEKRNTEAFF. The CDR3 coding sequence is TGCGCCAGCAGTCAATCGTATGGGGAGAAGCGTAACACTGAAGCTTTCTTT.

The chain employs TRBV28 and TRBJ2-6, with 7 bases that match TRBD1. The V gene's germline CDR1 is MDHEN and CDR2 SYDVKM. V shed 5 bases, J shed 0 bases, and the junction held 7 bases outside the gene matches. This CDR3 has 17 amino acids. The CDR3: CASSTRTGSSGANVLTF. DNA for the CDR3: TGTGCCAGCAGTACCCGGACAGGAAGCTCTGGGGCCAACGTCCTGACTTTC.

V usage is TRBV6-5 and J usage is TRBJ1-2; D might be TRBD1 (6 bases). Germline CDR1 MNHEY, CDR2 SVGAGI. The germline V and J ends were trimmed by 0 bases and 14 bases, with 22 bases remaining between them. There are 15 residues in the CDR3. DNA for the CDR3: TGTGCCAGCAGTTACTCAACCCTATCCGACAGGAGGAAAACCTTC. As protein: CASSYSTLSDRRKTF.

The chain carries TRBV6-4 and TRBJ2-2, with 9 bases that match TRBD1. The CDR3 has 16 residues. V gave up 5 bases and J gave up 2 bases; unmatched junction bases: 6. CDR1 is MRHNA, CDR2 SNTAGT, per germline. Here the CDR3 reads CASSSQGAANTGELFF. In DNA form, the CDR3 reads TGTGCCAGCAGTTCACAGGGGGCTGCAAACACCGGGGAGCTGTTTTTT.

The chain has TRBV5-1 and TRBJ2-7; no clear D gene. This CDR3 is 14 amino acids long. Trimming shortened V by 1 base and J by 6 bases, and 14 bases separated the two germline ends. Germline V gene sequence: CDR1 SGHRS, CDR2 YFSETQ. CDR3 nucleotide sequence: TGCGCCAGCAGCTTGTCAGGCCAAGGTGGCGAGCAGTACTTC. As protein: CASSLSGQGGEQYF.

The genes are TRBV5-4 and TRBJ2-1; weak D call: TRBD1 (5 bases). V shed 4 bases and J shed 1 base, with 18 bases lying between them. The CDR3 has 17 residues. Germline V lookup: CDR1 SGHNT, CDR2 YYREEE (reference sequence). The DNA for the CDR3 is TGTGCCAGCAGCCTCAACTGGGGCGGTAGATCCTACAATGAGCAGTTCTTC. Translated: CASSLNWGGRSYNEQFF. Combining the CDR3 with reference TRBV5-4 and TRBJ2-1 gives the whole variable domain ETGVTQSPTHLIKTRGQQVTLRCSSQSGHNTVSWYQQALGQGPQFIFQYYREEENGRGNFPPRFSGLQFPNYSSELNVNALELDDSALYLCASSLNWGGRSYNEQFFGPGTRLTVL.